A single sample is the source of the 30 T cell receptor beta chains below, sequenced in a study of T-cell memory formation after mild COVID-19. From the 5' RACE reads, TCRdb called clonotypes with MiXCR, one entry per CDR3 protein. The data show about 560,000 distinct CDR3 sequences, roughly 20% seen once. The sequencing input was PBMCs or a T cell subset sorted from them (not recorded which). The receptors were sampled from an adult woman who had mild COVID-19 (a few samples of this study predate the infection). Cell type and time point are not known.

This clonotype was detected a few times. The CDR3 nucleotides read TGTGCCAGCAGCGCACAGATGGGCCCCAGCTCTGGGGCCAACGTCCTGACTTTC. Protein: CASSAQMGPSSGANVLTF. V is TRBV7-2 and J is TRBJ2-6, with D uncertain. Germline V CDR1 and CDR2: SGHTA, FQGNSA. The CDR3 length is 18 residues. V was shortened by 5 bases and J by 0 bases, with 17 bases between the two germline ends.

DNA for the CDR3: TGTGCCAGCAGAATCGACAGGGCGGGCGGCTACACCTTC. It yields the protein CASRIDRAGGYTF. The chain joins TRBV6-5 to TRBJ1-2, with 7 nucleotides matching TRBD1. Germline CDR1 reads MNHEY; CDR2 reads SVGAGI. This CDR3 has 13 residues. With 6 bases clipped from V and 8 bases from J, the junction kept 9 bases outside the gene matches.

The chain employs TRBV12-3 or TRBV12-4 and TRBJ2-1; a possible D gene is TRBD1 (6 bases). Trimming removed 2 bases at V and 7 bases at J, with 15 bases between. The CDR3 totals 15 residues. The CDR3 coding sequence is TGTGCCAGCAGTTTACTGACAGGATCCTCGAATGAGCAGTTCTTC. This gives the protein CASSLLTGSSNEQFF.

The V call is TRBV24-1, the J call TRBJ1-2; no definite D call. Germline CDR1 KGHDR, CDR2 SFDVKD. V shed 1 base and J shed 1 base, with 6 bases lying between them. The CDR3 extends over 14 amino acids. This chain's CDR3 is CATSDFDINYGYTF. The CDR3, as DNA: TGTGCCACCAGTGATTTCGATATTAACTATGGCTACACCTTC.

This clonotype was seen a handful of times. The chain links TRBV12-3 or TRBV12-4 to TRBJ2-2; 8 bases match TRBD1. The CDR3 length is 15 residues. The V gene end was trimmed by 5 bases and the J gene end by 4 bases; junction bases not matched to a gene: 6. The CDR3 sequence: CASSPRTGITGELFF. The CDR3, as DNA: TGTGCCAGCAGTCCACGGACAGGGATCACCGGGGAGCTGTTTTTT.

This clonotype was seen more than once but under ten times. This chain joins TRBV12-3 or TRBV12-4 and TRBJ1-6, with D possibly being TRBD1 (6 bases). The CDR3 is 15 residues long. Trimming took 0 bases from V and 9 from J, leaving 12 bases between them. The CDR3 loop reads CASSLAQGFASPLHF. The CDR3 DNA is TGTGCCAGCAGTTTAGCACAGGGTTTCGCTTCACCCCTCCACTTT.

The chain recombines TRBV20-1 with TRBJ1-2, with D tentatively TRBD1 (6 bases). Germline values: CDR1 DFQATT, CDR2 SNEGSKA (reference sequence). Trimming took off 6 bases at V and 6 bases at J, with 14 bases between the two ends. The CDR3 totals 12 residues. The CDR3 sequence: CSAYRVSDGYTF. The CDR3 nucleotides are TGCAGTGCGTACAGGGTTTCTGATGGCTACACCTTC.

This clonotype was detected many times. J is TRBJ1-5 and V is TRBV5-5; D is unclear. Germline CDR1 is SGHKS and CDR2 is YYEKEE (reference sequence). V lost 4 bases to trimming and J lost 0 bases, with 14 bases between them. The CDR3 consists of 16 residues. CDR3 DNA sequence: TGTGCCAGCAGCCCCCTTGGCGGGGATAGCAATCAGCCCCAGCATTTT. Translating it yields CASSPLGGDSNQPQHF. Looking up the rest from reference TRBV5-5 and TRBJ1-5 gives the full variable domain: DAGVTQSPTHLIKTRGQQVTLRCSPISGHKSVSWYQQVLGQGPQFIFQYYEKEERGRGNFPDRFSARQFPNYSSELNVNALLLGDSALYLCASSPLGGDSNQPQHFGDGTRLSIL.

This chain links TRBV20-1 with TRBJ2-3; 10 nucleotides align to TRBD2. Germline values: CDR1 DFQATT, CDR2 SNEGSKA (reference sequence). J was trimmed by 2 bases and V by 5 bases; bases with no gene match: 4. CDR3 length equals 14 residues. CDR3 in DNA: TGCAGTGCTGCTAGCGGGGGTTACACAGATACGCAGTATTTT. This encodes CSAASGGYTDTQYF.

This clonotype has a single count. V is TRBV12-3 or TRBV12-4 and J is TRBJ1-1; TRBD1 matches 9 bases. The CDR3 consists of 13 residues. The junction had 5 bases not matched to a gene; V was cut back by 7 bases and J by 5 bases. CDR3 DNA: TGTGCCAGCACGTACAGGGGGCGGACTGAAGCTTTCTTT. This gives the protein CASTYRGRTEAFF.

This clonotype came up a few times. The V gene is TRBV13, the J gene TRBJ2-1, with 13 bases that match TRBD2. Germline V lookup: CDR1 PRHDT, CDR2 FYEKMQ (reference sequence). The CDR3 is made up of 19 amino acids. V lost 6 bases and J lost 10; bases outside the gene matches: 21. The CDR3 nucleotides are TGTGCCAGCAGTTCTTTAATCGGACTAGCGGGGGTAGGGGGTAGGGAGCAGTTCTTC. Protein product: CASSSLIGLAGVGGREQFF.

This clonotype was seen a few times. The J gene is TRBJ2-1, the V gene TRBV20-1; D could derive from TRBD1 or TRBD2 (5 bases each). CDR1 DFQATT and CDR2 SNEGSKA come from the germline V gene (reference sequence). V was pared by 3 bases and J by 6 bases, with 18 bases between. The CDR3 runs to 15 residues. In nucleotides, the CDR3 is TGCAGTGCTAGCTGGCGCGAGAGGGGTAGCAATGAGCAGTTCTTC. Translation gives CSASWRERGSNEQFF.

V is TRBV29-1 and J is TRBJ2-7; 10 bases map to TRBD2. Germline V gene lookup returns CDR1 SQVTM and CDR2 ANQGSEA. The CDR3 loop spans 15 amino acids. Losses at the gene ends were 7 bases for V and 0 bases for J; bases not matched to a gene: 9. The CDR3 spells CSGRTSGPGSYEQYF. Here the CDR3 DNA reads TGCAGCGGCCGGACTAGCGGCCCTGGCTCCTACGAGCAGTACTTC.

At least ten counts were recorded for this clonotype. This chain uses TRBV5-1 with TRBJ2-5, with 12 bases lining up with TRBD1. CDR1 is SGHRS, CDR2 YFSETQ, per germline. With 5 bases clipped from V and 3 bases from J, the junction kept 8 bases outside the gene matches. The length of the CDR3 is 16 residues. The CDR3 here is CASRKGQGAGEETQYF. The CDR3, as DNA: TGCGCCAGCAGAAAGGGACAGGGGGCAGGGGAAGAGACCCAGTACTTC.

This chain uses TRBV5-1 with TRBJ2-1; 10 bases line up with TRBD2. Germline CDR1 is SGHRS and CDR2 is YFSETQ. The CDR3 has 15 amino acids. The V and J ends lost 5 bases and 2 bases, in that order; junction bases with no gene match: 4. CDR3 DNA: TGCGCCAGCAGGTCTCTAGCGGGGGCCTACAATGAGCAGTTCTTC. Its protein product is CASRSLAGAYNEQFF.

The chain carries TRBV6-5 and TRBJ2-7, with a possible D match to TRBD1 (5 bases). Per the germline V gene, CDR1 is MNHEY and CDR2 is SVGAGI. V was clipped by 0 bases and J by 3 bases, with 12 bases between them. CDR3 length: 15 amino acids. The CDR3 coding sequence is TGTGCCAGCAGTTACTCGCGACAGCAGTACTACGAGCAGTACTTC. This translates into CASSYSRQQYYEQYF.

This clonotype has more than one count but fewer than ten. The rearrangement uses TRBV5-6 and TRBJ2-7; D not resolved. CDR1 is SGHDT, CDR2 YYEEEE, per germline. The CDR3 is 14 residues long. V was clipped by 0 bases and J by 3 bases, with 10 bases between them. The CDR3 nucleotides are TGTGCCAGCAGCTTGGATAGGGTTAACTACGAGCAGTACTTC. Amino acid sequence: CASSLDRVNYEQYF.

J is TRBJ2-1 and V is TRBV7-2; D tentatively fits TRBD1 or TRBD2 (6 bases each). The CDR3 consists of 16 residues. The V gene lost 5 bases and the J gene lost 7 bases, with 21 bases spanning the gap. CDR1 is SGHTA and CDR2 is FQGNSA in the germline V gene. In nucleotides, the CDR3 is TGTGCCAGCAGCACCGCCCCGGGGGCGGGACGTAATGAGCAGTTCTTC. It yields the protein CASSTAPGAGRNEQFF.

This clonotype turned up a few times. The chain recombines TRBV7-8 with TRBJ1-2, with 11 bases lining up with TRBD1. V trimming: 5 bases; J trimming: 5 bases; junction bases outside the gene matches: 16. The CDR3 covers 18 residues. CDR1 is SGHVS and CDR2 is FQNEAQ in the germline V gene. The chain's CDR3 is CASSPLGLRDRGRYGYTF. CDR3 DNA: TGTGCCAGCAGCCCCCTAGGGCTTCGGGACAGGGGGAGGTATGGCTACACCTTC.

The sample holds one count of this clonotype. The chain joins TRBV9 to TRBJ2-7; TRBD2 aligns across 7 bases. There are 14 residues in the CDR3. Germline V lookup: CDR1 SGDLS, CDR2 YYNGEE. V was pared by 3 bases and J by 3 bases, with 6 bases of the junction left unmatched. The CDR3 bases are TGTGCCAGCAGCGGAAGCGGGGTCCTCTACGAGCAGTACTTC. It encodes CASSGSGVLYEQYF.

This clonotype occurred a few times. The chain has TRBV27 and TRBJ2-1; a weak D match, TRBD1 (6 bases). The CDR3 length is 13 residues. Germline V gene data show CDR1 as MNHEY and CDR2 as SMNVEV (reference sequence). V gave up 2 bases and J gave up 8 bases, with 10 bases separating them. The CDR3 region is CASSLTGHDEQFF. The CDR3 DNA reads TGTGCCAGCAGTTTAACAGGGCACGATGAGCAGTTCTTC.

The CDR3 DNA reads as TGTGCCACCAGCAGAGTCGGTTCGAGCGGGAGAGTAAATGAGCAGTTCTTC. Amino acid sequence: CATSRVGSSGRVNEQFF. The chain is built from TRBV15 and TRBJ2-1, with TRBD2 matching over 8 bases. CDR3 size: 17 residues. CDR1 and CDR2 from the germline V gene are LNHNV and YYDKDF (reference sequence). V shed 1 base, J shed 7 bases, and the junction held 12 bases outside the gene matches.

This clonotype was recorded a few times. The chain joins TRBV3-1 to TRBJ1-3, with D unresolved. Trimming stripped 0 bases from V and 4 bases from J, with 10 bases between. The CDR3 runs 15 residues. CDR1 and CDR2 (germline): LGHDT, YNNKEL (reference sequence). CDR3 in DNA: TGTGCCAGCAGCCAAGATCGCTGGGTCGGAAACACCATATATTTT. It encodes CASSQDRWVGNTIYF.

V gene TRBV2 combines with J gene TRBJ1-2, with D unclear. V was clipped by 3 bases and J by 2 bases, with 13 bases between them. The CDR3 length is 15 residues. From germline, CDR1 is SNHLY and CDR2 FYNNEI. The CDR3 sequence: CASSDPREANYGYTF. CDR3 bases: TGTGCCAGCAGTGATCCCCGGGAAGCGAACTATGGCTACACCTTC.

The chain recombines TRBV12-3 or TRBV12-4 with TRBJ1-2; 10 positions match TRBD1. The CDR3 is 17 residues long. Trimming took 5 bases from V and 6 from J; bases not matched to a gene: 15. The CDR3 protein is CASSRSGRDRGADGYTF. The CDR3 DNA reads as TGTGCCAGCAGTCGCTCGGGAAGGGACAGGGGAGCGGATGGCTACACCTTC.

This chain uses TRBV13 with TRBJ2-1; TRBD2 might be the D (5 bases). Germline values: CDR1 PRHDT, CDR2 FYEKMQ (reference sequence). With 3 bases removed from V and 6 bases from J, the gap between germline ends came to 12 bases. The CDR3 spans 14 residues. CDR3 residues: CASSFQPGSNEQFF. The CDR3 nucleotides read TGTGCCAGCAGCTTCCAGCCGGGGAGCAATGAGCAGTTCTTC. The whole variable domain, filled in from reference TRBV13 and TRBJ2-1, reads AAGVIQSPRHLIKEKRETATLKCYPIPRHDTVYWYQQGPGQDPQFLISFYEKMQSDKGSIPDRFSAQQFSDYHSELNMSSLELGDSALYFCASSFQPGSNEQFFGPGTRLTVL.

This clonotype was counted a few times. V is TRBV7-2 and J is TRBJ2-3; D possibly matches TRBD1 or TRBD2 (6 bases each). With 3 bases removed from V and 2 bases from J, the gap between germline ends came to 15 bases. Germline CDR1 SGHTA, CDR2 FQGNSA. The CDR3 has 16 residues. This CDR3 is CASSLMTGASTDTQYF. CDR3 coding DNA: TGTGCCAGCAGCTTGATGACGGGGGCGTCCACAGATACGCAGTATTTT.

This clonotype was counted a few times. This chain uses TRBV7-8 with TRBJ2-1, with D uncertain. The CDR3 has 16 amino acids. Trimming cost V 2 bases and J 5 bases, with 16 bases left between them. The germline CDR1 and CDR2 sequences are SGHVS and FQNEAQ. CDR3 sequence reads: CASSLNPRINHNEQFF. The CDR3 DNA reads TGTGCCAGCAGCTTAAACCCGAGAATCAACCACAATGAGCAGTTCTTC. Full variable domain (outside the CDR3, taken from reference TRBV7-8 and TRBJ2-1): GAGVSQSPRYKVAKRGQDVALRCDPISGHVSLFWYQQALGQGPEFLTYFQNEAQLDKSGLPSDRFFAERPEGSVSTLKIQRTQQEDSAVYLCASSLNPRINHNEQFFGPGTRLTVL.

The V and J genes are TRBV7-3 and TRBJ1-1, with a possible D match to TRBD1 (5 bases). The CDR3 covers 15 residues. Germline CDR1 reads SGHTA; CDR2 reads FQGTGA. With 1 base removed from V and 6 bases from J, the gap between germline ends came to 15 bases. CDR3: CASSLMGAVGAEAFF. Written as DNA, the CDR3 is TGTGCCAGCAGCTTAATGGGAGCGGTGGGGGCTGAAGCTTTCTTT.

A few counts support this clonotype. The V gene is TRBV5-1, the J gene TRBJ2-5, with TRBD1 identical over 8 bases. V gave up 4 bases and J gave up 1 base; unmatched junction bases: 9. CDR3 size: 16 residues. Germline V gene sequence: CDR1 SGHRS, CDR2 YFSETQ. The CDR3, as DNA: TGCGCCAGCAGCCCAGGGGGCGTGGGCCCCCAAGAGACCCAGTACTTC. Its protein is CASSPGGVGPQETQYF.